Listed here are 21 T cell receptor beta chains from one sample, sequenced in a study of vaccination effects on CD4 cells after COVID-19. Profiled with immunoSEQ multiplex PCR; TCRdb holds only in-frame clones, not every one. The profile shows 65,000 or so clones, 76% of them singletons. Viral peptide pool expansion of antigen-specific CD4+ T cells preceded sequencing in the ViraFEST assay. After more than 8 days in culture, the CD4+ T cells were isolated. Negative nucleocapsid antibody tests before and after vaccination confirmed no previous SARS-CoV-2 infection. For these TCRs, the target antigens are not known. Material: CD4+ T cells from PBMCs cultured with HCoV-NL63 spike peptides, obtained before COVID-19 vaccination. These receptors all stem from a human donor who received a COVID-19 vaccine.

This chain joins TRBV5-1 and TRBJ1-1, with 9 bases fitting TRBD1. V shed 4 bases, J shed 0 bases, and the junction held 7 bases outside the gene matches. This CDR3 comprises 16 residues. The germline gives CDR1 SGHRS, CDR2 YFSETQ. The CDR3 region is CASSPGQGIMNTEAFF. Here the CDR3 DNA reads TGCGCCAGCAGCCCGGGACAGGGAATCATGAACACTGAAGCTTTCTTT.

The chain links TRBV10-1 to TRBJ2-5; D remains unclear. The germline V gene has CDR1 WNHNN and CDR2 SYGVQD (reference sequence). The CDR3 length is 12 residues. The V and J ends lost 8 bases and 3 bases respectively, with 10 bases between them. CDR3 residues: CASFGGEETQYF. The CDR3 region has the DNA TGCGCCAGCTTCGGCGGTGAAGAGACCCAGTACTTC.

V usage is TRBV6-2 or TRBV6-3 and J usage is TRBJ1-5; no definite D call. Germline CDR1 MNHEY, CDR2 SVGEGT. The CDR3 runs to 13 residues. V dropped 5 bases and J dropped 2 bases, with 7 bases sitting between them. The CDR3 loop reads CASSLTGNQPQHF. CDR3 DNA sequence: TGTGCCAGCAGTCTAACGGGCAATCAGCCCCAGCATTTT.

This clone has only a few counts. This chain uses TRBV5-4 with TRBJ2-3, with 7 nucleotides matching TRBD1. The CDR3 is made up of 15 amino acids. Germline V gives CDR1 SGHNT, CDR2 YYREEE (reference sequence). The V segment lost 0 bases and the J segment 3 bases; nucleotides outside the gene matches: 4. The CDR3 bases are TGTGCCAGCAGCTTGGGACAGGGTGTAACAGATACGCAGTATTTT. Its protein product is CASSLGQGVTDTQYF.

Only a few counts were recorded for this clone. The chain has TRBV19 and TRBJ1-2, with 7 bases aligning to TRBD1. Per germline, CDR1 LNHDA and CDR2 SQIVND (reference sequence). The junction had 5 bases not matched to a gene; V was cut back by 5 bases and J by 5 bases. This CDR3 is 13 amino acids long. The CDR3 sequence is CASSPAGGYGYTF. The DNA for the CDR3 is TGTGCCAGTAGTCCGGCAGGGGGATATGGCTACACCTTC. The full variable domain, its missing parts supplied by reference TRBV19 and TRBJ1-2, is DGGITQSPKYLFRKEGQNVTLSCEQNLNHDAMYWYRQDPGQGLRLIYYSQIVNDFQKGDIAEGYSVSREKKESFPLTVTSAQKNPTAFYLCASSPAGGYGYTFGSGTRLTVV.

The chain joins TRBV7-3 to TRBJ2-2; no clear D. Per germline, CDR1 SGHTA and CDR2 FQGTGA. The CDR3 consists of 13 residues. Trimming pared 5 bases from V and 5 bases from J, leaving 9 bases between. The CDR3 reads CASSLLGTGELFF. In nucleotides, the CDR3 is TGTGCCAGCAGCCTACTCGGGACCGGGGAGCTGTTTTTT.

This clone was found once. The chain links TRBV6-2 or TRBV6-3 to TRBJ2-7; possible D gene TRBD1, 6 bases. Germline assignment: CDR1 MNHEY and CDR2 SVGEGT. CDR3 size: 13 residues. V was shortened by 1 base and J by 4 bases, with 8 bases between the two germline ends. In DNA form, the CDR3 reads TGTGCCAGCAGTTACTTAGGGGGTTACGAGCAGTACGTC. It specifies CASSYLGGYEQYV.

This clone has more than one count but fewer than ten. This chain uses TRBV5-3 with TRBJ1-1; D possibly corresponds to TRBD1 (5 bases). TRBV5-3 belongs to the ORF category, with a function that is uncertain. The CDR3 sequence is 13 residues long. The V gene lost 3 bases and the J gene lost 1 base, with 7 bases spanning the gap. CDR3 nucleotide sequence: TGTGCCAGAAGCTCGACAGAGAACACTGAAGCTTTCTTT. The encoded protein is CARSSTENTEAFF.

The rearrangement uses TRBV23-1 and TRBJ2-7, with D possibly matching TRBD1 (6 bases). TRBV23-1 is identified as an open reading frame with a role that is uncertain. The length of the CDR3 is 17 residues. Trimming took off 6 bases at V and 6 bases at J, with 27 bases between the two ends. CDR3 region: CASSPPSRQFLGAEQYV. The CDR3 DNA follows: TGCGCCAGCAGCCCACCTAGTAGGCAGTTTCTGGGGGCCGAGCAGTACGTC.

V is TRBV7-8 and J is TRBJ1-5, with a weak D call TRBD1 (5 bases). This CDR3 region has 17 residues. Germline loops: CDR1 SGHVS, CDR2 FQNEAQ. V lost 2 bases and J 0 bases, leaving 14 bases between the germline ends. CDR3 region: CASSLRSGSYSNQPQHF. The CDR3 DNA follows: TGTGCCAGCAGCTTACGCTCAGGGAGTTATAGCAATCAGCCCCAGCATTTT.

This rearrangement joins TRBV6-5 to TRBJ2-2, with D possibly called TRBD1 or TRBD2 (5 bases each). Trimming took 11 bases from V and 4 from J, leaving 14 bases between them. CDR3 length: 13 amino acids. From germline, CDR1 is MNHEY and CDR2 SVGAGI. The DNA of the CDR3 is TGTGCCTGCCCAGACGGGACCACCGGGGAGCTGTTTTTT. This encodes CACPDGTTGELFF.

CDR3 sequence (DNA): TGTGCTAGTGGGGGGGCAGGTCTTACTGGGGCCAACGTCCTGACTTTC. Encoded protein: CASGGAGLTGANVLTF. V and J are TRBV12-5 and TRBJ2-6; a weak D match, TRBD1 (6 bases). Germline V gives CDR1 LGHNT, CDR2 FRNRAP. The CDR3 spans 16 residues. Trimming stripped 6 bases from V and 2 bases from J, with 14 bases between.

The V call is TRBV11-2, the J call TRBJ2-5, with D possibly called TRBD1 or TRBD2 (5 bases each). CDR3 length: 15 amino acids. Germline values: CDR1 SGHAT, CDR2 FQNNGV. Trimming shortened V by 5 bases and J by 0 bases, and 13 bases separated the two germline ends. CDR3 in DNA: TGTGCCAGCAGCCCCCTTGGGGACCACCAAGAGACCCAGTACTTC. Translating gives CASSPLGDHQETQYF.

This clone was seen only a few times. CDR3 nucleotides: TGCAGTGCGTCCAGCGCTTTCTTT. Translation gives CSASSAFF. The rearrangement links TRBV20-1 to TRBJ1-1; no definite D call. The CDR3 is made up of 8 amino acids. CDR1 DFQATT and CDR2 SNEGSKA come from the germline V gene (reference sequence). Trimming left V 6 bases short and J 11 bases short, with 7 bases between.

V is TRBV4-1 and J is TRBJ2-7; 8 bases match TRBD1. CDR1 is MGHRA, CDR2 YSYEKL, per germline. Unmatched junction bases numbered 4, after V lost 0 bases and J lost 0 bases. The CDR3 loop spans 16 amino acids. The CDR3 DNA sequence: TGCGCCAGCAGCCAAGATCGGGACAGGACCTCCTACGAGCAGTACGTC. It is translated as CASSQDRDRTSYEQYV.

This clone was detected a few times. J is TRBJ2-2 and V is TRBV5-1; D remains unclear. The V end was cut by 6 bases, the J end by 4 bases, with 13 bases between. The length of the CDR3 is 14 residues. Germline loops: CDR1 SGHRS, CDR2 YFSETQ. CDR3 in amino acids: CASISTGSTGELFF. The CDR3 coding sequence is TGCGCCAGCATCTCGACCGGTAGCACCGGGGAGCTGTTTTTT.

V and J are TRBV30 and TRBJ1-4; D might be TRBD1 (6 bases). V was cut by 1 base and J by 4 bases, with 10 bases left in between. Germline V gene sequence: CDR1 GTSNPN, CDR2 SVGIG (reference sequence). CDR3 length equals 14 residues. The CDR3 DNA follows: TGTGCCTGGAGTGCCCCAGGGGTTAATGAAAAACTGTTTTTT. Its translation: CAWSAPGVNEKLFF.

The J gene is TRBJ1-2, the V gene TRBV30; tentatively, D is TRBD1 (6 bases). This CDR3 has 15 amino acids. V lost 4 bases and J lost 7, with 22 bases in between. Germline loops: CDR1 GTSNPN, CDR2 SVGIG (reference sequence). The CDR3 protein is CAWTPPGAGARGYTF. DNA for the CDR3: TGTGCCTGGACCCCCCCGGGGGCAGGGGCTCGTGGCTACACCTTC.

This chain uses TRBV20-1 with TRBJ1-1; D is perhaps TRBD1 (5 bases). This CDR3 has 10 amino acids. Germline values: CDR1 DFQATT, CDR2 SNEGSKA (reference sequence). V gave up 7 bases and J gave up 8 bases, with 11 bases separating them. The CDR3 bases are TGCAGTGGCAAACGGGGGGAAGCTTTCTTT. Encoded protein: CSGKRGEAFF.

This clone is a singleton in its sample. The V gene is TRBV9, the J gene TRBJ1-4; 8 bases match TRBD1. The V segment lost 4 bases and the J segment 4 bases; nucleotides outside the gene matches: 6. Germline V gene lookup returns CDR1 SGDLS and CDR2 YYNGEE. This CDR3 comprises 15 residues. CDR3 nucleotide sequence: TGTGCCAGCAGCTTCCGGACAGGGATTAATGAAAAACTGTTTTTT. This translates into CASSFRTGINEKLFF.

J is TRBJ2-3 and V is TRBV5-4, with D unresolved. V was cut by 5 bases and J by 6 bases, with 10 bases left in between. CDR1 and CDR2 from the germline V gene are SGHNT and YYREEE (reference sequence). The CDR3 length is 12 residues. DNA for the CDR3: TGTGCCAGCAGTATCCGTGGGGATACGCAGTATTTT. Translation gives CASSIRGDTQYF.